This T cell receptor beta chain was sequenced for a study of neurological immune-mediated disorders. Study results and limitations: No CDR3 amino acid sequences recurred among expanded clones across subjects, suggesting private repertoires in all groups.

In its sample, this clonotype was seen many times. The target antigen is unknown. Unsorted libraries were prepared from 2 million PBMCs that had been stored at -80 C. Germline CDR1 and CDR2: LGHNA and YNFKEQ. With 1 base clipped from V and 5 bases from J, the junction kept 12 bases outside the gene matches. This CDR3 spans 18 amino acids. Synthesis of cDNA was performed by 5'RACE using 10-nucleotide random UMIs. TCRdb ran MiXCR on the 5' RACE reads and lists one entry per CDR3 protein. The top ten clones hold about 3.5% of a sample with some 66,000 distinct CDR3 sequences, about 3.4% of them seen once.

The V and J genes are TRBV4-2 and TRBJ2-1; 9 nucleotides line up with TRBD1. This clonotype was obtained from a middle-aged man with multiple sclerosis. Material: PBMCs. DNA of the CDR3: TGTGCCAGCAGCCAAGTGGGGTATGGCGGGACAGGGAACAATGAGCAGTTCTTC. Protein: CASSQVGYGGTGNNEQFF.